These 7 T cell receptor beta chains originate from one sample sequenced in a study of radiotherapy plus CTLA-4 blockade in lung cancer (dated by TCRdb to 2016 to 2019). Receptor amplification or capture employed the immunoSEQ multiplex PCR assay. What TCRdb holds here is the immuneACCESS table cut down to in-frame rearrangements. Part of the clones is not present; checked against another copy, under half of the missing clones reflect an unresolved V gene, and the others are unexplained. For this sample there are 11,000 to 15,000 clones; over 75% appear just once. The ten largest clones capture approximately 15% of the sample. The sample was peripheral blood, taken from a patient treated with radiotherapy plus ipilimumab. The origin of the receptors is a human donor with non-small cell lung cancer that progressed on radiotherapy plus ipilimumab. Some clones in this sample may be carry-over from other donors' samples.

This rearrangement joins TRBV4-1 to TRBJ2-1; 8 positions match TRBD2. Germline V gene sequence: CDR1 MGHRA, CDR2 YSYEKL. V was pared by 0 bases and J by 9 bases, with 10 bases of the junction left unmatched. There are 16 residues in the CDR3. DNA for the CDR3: TGCGCCAGCAGCCAAGATTACGGGAGGGCCGGGAGTGAGCAGTTCTTC. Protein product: CASSQDYGRAGSEQFF.

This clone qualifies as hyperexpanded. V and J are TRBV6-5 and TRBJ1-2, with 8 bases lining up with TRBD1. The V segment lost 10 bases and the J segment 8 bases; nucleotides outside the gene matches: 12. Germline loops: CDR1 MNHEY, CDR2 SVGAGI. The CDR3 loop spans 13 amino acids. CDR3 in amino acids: CATAIGTGSGYTF. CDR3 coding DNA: TGTGCCACCGCTATAGGGACAGGATCCGGCTACACCTTC.

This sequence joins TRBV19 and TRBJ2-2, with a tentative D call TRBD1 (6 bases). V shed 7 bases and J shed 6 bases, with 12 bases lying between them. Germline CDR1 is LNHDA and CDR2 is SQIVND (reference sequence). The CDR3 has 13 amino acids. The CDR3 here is CASMDGTPGELFF. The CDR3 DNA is TGTGCCAGTATGGACGGGACACCCGGGGAGCTGTTTTTT.

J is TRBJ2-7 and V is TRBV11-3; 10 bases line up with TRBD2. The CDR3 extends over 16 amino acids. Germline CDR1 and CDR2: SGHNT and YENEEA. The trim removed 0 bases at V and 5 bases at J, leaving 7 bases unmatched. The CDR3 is CASSLESQAGGNEQYF. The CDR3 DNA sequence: TGTGCCAGCAGCTTAGAGTCCCAAGCGGGAGGGAACGAGCAGTACTTC.

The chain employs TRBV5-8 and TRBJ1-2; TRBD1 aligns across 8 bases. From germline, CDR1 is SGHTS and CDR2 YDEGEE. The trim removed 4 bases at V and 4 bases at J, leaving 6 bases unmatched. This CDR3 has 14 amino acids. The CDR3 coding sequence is TGTGCCAGCAGCCGGGGACAGGAGGGCTATGGCTACACCTTC. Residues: CASSRGQEGYGYTF.

The chain's CDR3 is CASRDTVSYEQYF. The CDR3 DNA is TGTGCCAGCAGGGATACAGTCTCCTACGAGCAGTACTTC. The rearrangement uses TRBV2 and TRBJ2-7, with D unclear. Germline CDR1 reads SNHLY; CDR2 reads FYNNEI. The CDR3 extends over 13 amino acids. Trimming cost V 6 bases and J 0 bases, with 9 bases left between them.

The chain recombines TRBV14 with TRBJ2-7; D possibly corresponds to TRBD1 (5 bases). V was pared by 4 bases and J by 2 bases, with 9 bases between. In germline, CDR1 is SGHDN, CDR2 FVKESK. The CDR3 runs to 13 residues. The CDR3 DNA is TGTGCCAGCAGCCCGACAGTGACCTACGAGCAGTACTTC. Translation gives CASSPTVTYEQYF.